Listed below are T cell receptor beta chains from one sample, sequenced in a study of blood T cell repertoires in COVID-19. This table comes from immunoSEQ multiplex PCR, and its TCRdb copy is limited to in-frame clones, with some not included. The sample consists of approximately 220,000 clones, 86% of them appearing once. Sequencing was done on a sample of PBMCs or T cells enriched from blood (not recorded which). These receptors were taken from a middle-aged woman with acute COVID-19. The CDR3 runs from the conserved cysteine through the conserved F or W. Each record gives: CDR3 protein, CDR3 DNA, D gene, clone size, V gene, J gene. D genes are given only for firm matches. The listing skips clone size in some rows; elsewhere it reads once, few, many or a size class.

CDR3: CASSLRPPGLAGGNTGELFF
DNA: TGTGCCAGCAGCTTACGACCACCGGGACTAGCGGGAGGTAACACCGGGGAGCTGTTTTTT
D: TRBD2
size: once
V: TRBV7-3
J: TRBJ2-2

CDR3: CASRERGRTDTQYF
DNA: TGTGCCAGCAGGGAGAGGGGGCGGACAGATACGCAGTATTTT
D: TRBD1
size: .
V: TRBV28
J: TRBJ2-3

CDR3: CAGPDGGLSGYTF
DNA: TGTGCCGGGCCTGACGGGGGGTTGTCTGGCTACACCTTC
D: .
size: few
V: TRBV5-3
J: TRBJ1-2

CDR3: CASTSSQGGFYGYTF
DNA: TGTGCCAGCACTTCCTCACAGGGAGGGTTCTATGGCTACACCTTC
D: .
size: .
V: TRBV6-5
J: TRBJ1-2

CDR3: CASSLGPSSYNSPLHF
DNA: TGTGCCAGCAGCCTGGGTCCGAGCTCCTATAATTCACCCCTCCACTTT
D: .
size: .
V: TRBV5-4
J: TRBJ1-6

CDR3: CASSTTAGAYEQYF
DNA: TGTGCCAGTAGTACCACCGCGGGAGCCTACGAGCAGTACTTC
D: TRBD2
size: .
V: TRBV19
J: TRBJ2-7

CDR3: CASREQGSGNTIYF
DNA: TGTGCCAGCAGGGAACAGGGCTCTGGAAACACCATATATTTT
D: .
size: .
V: TRBV2
J: TRBJ1-3

CDR3: CASSLPQGAYEQYF
DNA: TGTGCCAGCAGTTTACCACAGGGGGCCTACGAGCAGTACTTC
D: TRBD1
size: .
V: TRBV28
J: TRBJ2-7

CDR3: CASSLKEGKQVEQFF
DNA: TGTGCCAGCAGCTTAAAAGAGGGTAAGCAGGTTGAGCAGTTCTTC
D: .
size: few
V: TRBV7-3
J: TRBJ2-1

CDR3: CASTGQGIPQETQYF
DNA: TGTGCCAGCACCGGCCAGGGAATCCCTCAAGAGACCCAGTACTTC
D: .
size: .
V: TRBV2
J: TRBJ2-5

CDR3: CSGLAFNYNEQFF
DNA: TGCAGCGGTCTAGCGTTTAACTACAATGAGCAGTTCTTC
D: .
size: .
V: TRBV29-1
J: TRBJ2-1

CDR3: CASRRVANQPQHF
DNA: TGTGCCAGCAGGAGGGTTGCCAATCAGCCCCAGCATTTT
D: .
size: .
V: TRBV28
J: TRBJ1-5

CDR3: CASSLEGSGYGYTF
DNA: TGTGCCAGCAGCCTCGAGGGAAGCGGCTATGGCTACACCTTC
D: .
size: .
V: TRBV3-1/TRBV3-2
J: TRBJ1-2

CDR3: CASSSGGSSYNEQFF
DNA: TGTGCCAGTTCTTCCGGGGGTAGCTCCTACAATGAGCAGTTCTTC
D: .
size: .
V: TRBV7-3
J: TRBJ2-1

CDR3: CASRSGQAEAFF
DNA: TGTGCCAGCAGATCGGGACAGGCTGAAGCTTTCTTT
D: TRBD1
size: few
V: TRBV2
J: TRBJ1-1

CDR3: CASSLVGTGLTGELFF
DNA: TGTGCCAGCAGCCTGGTGGGGACAGGGCTCACCGGGGAGCTGTTTTTT
D: TRBD1
size: .
V: TRBV27
J: TRBJ2-2

CDR3: CASSVGLAGRLGELFF
DNA: TGTGCCAGCAGCGTAGGGCTAGCGGGGCGGCTTGGGGAGCTGTTTTTT
D: TRBD2
size: .
V: TRBV9
J: TRBJ2-2